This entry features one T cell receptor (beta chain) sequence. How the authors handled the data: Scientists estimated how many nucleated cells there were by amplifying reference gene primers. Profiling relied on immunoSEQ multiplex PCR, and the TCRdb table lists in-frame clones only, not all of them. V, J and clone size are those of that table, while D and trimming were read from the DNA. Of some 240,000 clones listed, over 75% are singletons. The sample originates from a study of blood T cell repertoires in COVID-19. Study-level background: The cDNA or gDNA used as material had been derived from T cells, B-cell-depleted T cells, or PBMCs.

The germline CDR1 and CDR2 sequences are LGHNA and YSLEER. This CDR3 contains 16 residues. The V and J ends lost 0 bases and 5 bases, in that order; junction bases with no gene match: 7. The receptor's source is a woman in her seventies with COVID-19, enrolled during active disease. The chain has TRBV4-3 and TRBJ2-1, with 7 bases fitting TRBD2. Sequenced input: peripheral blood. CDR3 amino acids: CASSQEGGGLNNEQFF. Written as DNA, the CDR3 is TGCGCCAGCAGCCAAGAGGGGGGGGGACTAAACAATGAGCAGTTCTTC.